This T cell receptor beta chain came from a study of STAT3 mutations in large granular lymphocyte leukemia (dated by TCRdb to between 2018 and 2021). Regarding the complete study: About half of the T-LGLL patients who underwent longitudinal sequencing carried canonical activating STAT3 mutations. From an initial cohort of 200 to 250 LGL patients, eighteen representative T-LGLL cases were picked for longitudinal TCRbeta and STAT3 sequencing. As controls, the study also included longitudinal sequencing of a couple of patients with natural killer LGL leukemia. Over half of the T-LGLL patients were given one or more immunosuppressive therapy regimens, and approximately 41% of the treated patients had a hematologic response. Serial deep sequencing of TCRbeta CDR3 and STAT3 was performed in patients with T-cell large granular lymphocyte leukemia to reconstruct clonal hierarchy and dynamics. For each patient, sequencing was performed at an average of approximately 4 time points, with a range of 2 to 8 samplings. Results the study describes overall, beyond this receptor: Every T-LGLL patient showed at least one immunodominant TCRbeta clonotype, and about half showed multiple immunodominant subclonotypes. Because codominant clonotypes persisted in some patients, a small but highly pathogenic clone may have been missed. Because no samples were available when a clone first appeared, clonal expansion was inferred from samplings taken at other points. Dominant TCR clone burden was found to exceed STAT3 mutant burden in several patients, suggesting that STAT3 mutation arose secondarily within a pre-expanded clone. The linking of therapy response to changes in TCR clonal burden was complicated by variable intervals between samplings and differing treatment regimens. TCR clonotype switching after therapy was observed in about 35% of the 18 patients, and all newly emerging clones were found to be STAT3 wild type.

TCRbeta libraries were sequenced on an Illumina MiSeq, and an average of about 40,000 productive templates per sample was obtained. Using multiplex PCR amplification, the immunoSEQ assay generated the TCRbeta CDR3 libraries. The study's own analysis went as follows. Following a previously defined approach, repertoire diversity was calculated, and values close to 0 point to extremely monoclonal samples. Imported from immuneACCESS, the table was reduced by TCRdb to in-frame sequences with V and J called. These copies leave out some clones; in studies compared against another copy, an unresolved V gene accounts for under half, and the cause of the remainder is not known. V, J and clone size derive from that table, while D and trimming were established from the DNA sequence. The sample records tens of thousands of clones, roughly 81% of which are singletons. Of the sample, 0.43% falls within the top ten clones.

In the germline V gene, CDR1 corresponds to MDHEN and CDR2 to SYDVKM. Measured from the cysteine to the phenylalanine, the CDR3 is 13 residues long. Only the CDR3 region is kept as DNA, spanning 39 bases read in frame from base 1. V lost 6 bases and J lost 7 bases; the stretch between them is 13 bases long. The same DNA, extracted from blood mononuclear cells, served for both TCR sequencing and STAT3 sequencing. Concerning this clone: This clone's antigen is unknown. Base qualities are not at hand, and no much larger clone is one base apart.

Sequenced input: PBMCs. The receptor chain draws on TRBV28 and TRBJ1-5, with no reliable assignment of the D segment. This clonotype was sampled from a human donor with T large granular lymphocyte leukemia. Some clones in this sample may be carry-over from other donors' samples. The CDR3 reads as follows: CASRRTRSQPQHF. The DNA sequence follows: TGTGCCAGCAGACGAACCAGGAGCCAGCCCCAGCATTTT.